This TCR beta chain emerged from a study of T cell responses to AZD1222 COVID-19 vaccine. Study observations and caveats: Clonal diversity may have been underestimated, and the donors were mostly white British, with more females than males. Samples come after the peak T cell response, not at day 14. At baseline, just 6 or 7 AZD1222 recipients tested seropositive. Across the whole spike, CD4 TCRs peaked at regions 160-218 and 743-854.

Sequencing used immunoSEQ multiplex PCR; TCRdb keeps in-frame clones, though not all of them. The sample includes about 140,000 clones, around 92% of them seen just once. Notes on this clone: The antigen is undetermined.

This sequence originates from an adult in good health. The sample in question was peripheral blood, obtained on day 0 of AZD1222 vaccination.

The DNA for the CDR3 is TGTGCCACCAGCAGTCCTGGGTTGGGAGATACGCAGTATTTT. It codes for CATSSPGLGDTQYF. The chain links TRBV15 to TRBJ2-3; D ambiguous. From germline, CDR1 is LNHNV and CDR2 YYDKDF (reference sequence). The germline V and J ends were trimmed by 3 bases and 5 bases, with 12 bases remaining between them. The CDR3 runs 14 residues.